This passage covers 14 T cell receptor beta chains from one sample sequenced in a study of OX40 agonist ivuxolimab in advanced cancers. Libraries were prepared by immunoSEQ multiplex PCR; TCRdb keeps only in-frame clonotypes and omits some of them. The repertoire consists of more than 45,000 clones, with approximately 89% occurring once and the leading ten covering approximately 3.5%. The sequences come from CD4+ or CD8+ T cells sorted from blood, collected in a trial of the OX40 agonist ivuxolimab. The receptors were sampled from an adult with an advanced solid tumor such as melanoma, head and neck, liver or kidney cancer.

J is TRBJ2-5 and V is TRBV12-5; D is perhaps TRBD1 (5 bases). CDR1 and CDR2 (germline): LGHNT, FRNRAP. With 7 bases removed from V and 5 bases from J, the gap between germline ends came to 17 bases. The CDR3 is 14 amino acids. The CDR3 coding sequence is TGTGCTAGTGCCCCCTCCCCAGGGCTGGAGACCCAGTACTTC. Protein product: CASAPSPGLETQYF.

V gene TRBV7-2 combines with J gene TRBJ2-7; possibly TRBD1 or TRBD2 for D (6 bases each). The CDR3 is 14 residues long. With 5 bases removed from V and 2 bases from J, the gap between germline ends came to 13 bases. The germline gives CDR1 SGHTA, CDR2 FQGNSA. The CDR3: CASSRGDGAYEQYF. CDR3 DNA: TGTGCCAGCAGCAGGGGGGATGGGGCCTACGAGCAGTACTTC.

By its share, this clone is medium-sized (0.01 to 0.1%). The gene calls are TRBV28 and TRBJ1-2; D unresolved. V was clipped by 1 base and J by 11 bases, with 11 bases between them. Germline values: CDR1 MDHEN, CDR2 SYDVKM. There are 12 residues in the CDR3. The chain's CDR3 is CASSLSAASYTF. CDR3 DNA: TGTGCCAGCAGTTTATCGGCCGCCTCGTACACCTTC.

The sample holds one count of this clone. V usage is TRBV7-2 and J usage is TRBJ2-3; 7 positions agree with TRBD2. Germline CDR1 is SGHTA and CDR2 is FQGNSA. CDR3 length: 17 residues. V lost 1 base, J lost 0 bases, and 7 bases stayed unmatched. The CDR3 nucleotides are TGTGCCAGCAGCTTAGTTACTAGCGTCCCTAGCACAGATACGCAGTATTTT. This translates into CASSLVTSVPSTDTQYF. The full variable domain, its missing parts supplied by reference TRBV7-2 and TRBJ2-3, is GAGVSQSPSNKVTEKGKDVELRCDPISGHTALYWYRQSLGQGLEFLIYFQGNSAPDKSGLPSDRFSAERTGGSVSTLTIQRTQQEDSAVYLCASSLVTSVPSTDTQYFGPGTRLTVL.

CDR3 region: CAPYSDYGYTF. CDR3 nucleotides: TGTGCCCCGTACAGTGACTATGGCTACACCTTC. This sequence joins TRBV6-1 and TRBJ1-2; the D is unclear. Between the trimmed V and J ends, which lost 11 bases and 3 bases, there was a span of 10 bases. This CDR3 region has 11 residues. Germline values: CDR1 MNHNS, CDR2 SASEGT.

The rearrangement joins TRBV10-3 to TRBJ2-6; D uncertain. CDR1 and CDR2 from the germline V gene are ENHRY and SYGVKD. V was pared by 3 bases and J by 0 bases, with 3 bases between. The CDR3 extends over 14 amino acids. The CDR3 region is CAISDLSGANVLTF. DNA for the CDR3: TGTGCCATCAGTGACCTCTCTGGGGCCAACGTCCTGACTTTC.

The V and J genes are TRBV15 and TRBJ2-5; D is ambiguous. Per the germline V gene, CDR1 is LNHNV and CDR2 is YYDKDF (reference sequence). This CDR3 has 14 residues. Trimming pared 0 bases from V and 4 bases from J, leaving 9 bases between. This chain's CDR3 is CATSRDSGRETQYF. The CDR3 DNA sequence: TGTGCCACCAGCAGAGATAGTGGACGAGAGACCCAGTACTTC.

V and J are TRBV29-1 and TRBJ2-5, with TRBD2 matching over 9 bases. Germline V CDR1 and CDR2: SQVTM, ANQGSEA. CDR3 length: 15 residues. V shed 5 bases, J shed 4 bases, and the junction held 11 bases outside the gene matches. CDR3 residues: CSVLLVAGGPETQYF. CDR3 DNA: TGCAGCGTTTTGTTGGTTGCGGGAGGGCCAGAGACCCAGTACTTC.

This chain uses TRBV2 with TRBJ2-7, with 9 bases that match TRBD2. This CDR3 has 13 amino acids. Trimming at V came to 9 bases and at J to 3 bases, leaving 6 bases not matched to a gene. Germline V lookup: CDR1 SNHLY, CDR2 FYNNEI. This chain's CDR3 is CASGLALGYEQYF. CDR3 DNA sequence: TGTGCCAGTGGACTAGCGCTAGGCTACGAGCAGTACTTC.

V and J are TRBV18 and TRBJ2-3; D is undetermined. Per the germline V gene, CDR1 is KGHSH and CDR2 is LQKENI. Trimming shortened V by 8 bases and J by 9 bases, and 15 bases separated the two germline ends. The CDR3 extends over 12 amino acids. DNA of the CDR3: TGTGCCAGCACTGTTGAGCGATCGACGCAGTATTTT. Translating gives CASTVERSTQYF. The variable domain in full, completed from reference TRBV18 and TRBJ2-3, reads NAGVMQNPRHLVRRRGQEARLRCSPMKGHSHVYWYRQLPEEGLKFMVYLQKENIIDESGMPKERFSAEFPKEGPSILRIQQVVRGDSAAYFCASTVERSTQYFGPGTRLTVL.

There are a few counts of this clone. DNA of the CDR3: TGTGCCAGCAGCTCTACAGGTGCGACTGAAGCTTTCTTT. Its protein is CASSSTGATEAFF. The rearrangement uses TRBV7-3 and TRBJ1-1; D might be TRBD1 (5 bases). There are 13 residues in the CDR3. V lost 4 bases and J 5 bases, leaving 11 bases between the germline ends. Germline V CDR1 and CDR2: SGHTA, FQGTGA. Together with reference TRBV7-3 and TRBJ1-1, the CDR3 gives the full variable domain: GAGVSQTPSNKVTEKGKYVELRCDPISGHTALYWYRQSLGQGPEFLIYFQGTGAADDSGLPNDRFFAVRPEGSVSTLKIQRTERGDSAVYLCASSSTGATEAFFGQGTRLTVV.

This clone showed up just once. J is TRBJ2-3 and V is TRBV7-2; D not certain. The CDR3 sequence is 14 residues long. The V end was cut by 5 bases, the J end by 2 bases, with 11 bases between. In germline, CDR1 is SGHTA, CDR2 FQGNSA. The CDR3 loop reads CASSPRTVTDTQYF. The DNA of the CDR3 is TGTGCCAGCAGCCCCAGAACAGTCACAGATACGCAGTATTTT.

V gene TRBV4-2 combines with J gene TRBJ2-1; TRBD1 is a possible D gene (6 bases). There are 15 residues in the CDR3. From germline, CDR1 is LGHNA and CDR2 YNFKEQ. Trimming cost V 0 bases and J 8 bases, with 14 bases left between them. The CDR3 DNA is TGTGCCAGCAGCCAAGAGGGGCAGGGGAAGGATGAGCAGTTCTTC. It translates to CASSQEGQGKDEQFF.

This clone turned up a few times. The chain couples TRBV6-5 to TRBJ1-1, with unresolved D. Germline V lookup: CDR1 MNHEY, CDR2 SVGAGI. The CDR3 contains 15 residues. V shed 2 bases and J shed 1 base, with 11 bases lying between them. This CDR3 reads CASSYGGSANTEAFF. The CDR3 DNA sequence: TGTGCCAGCAGTTACGGAGGTTCGGCGAACACTGAAGCTTTCTTT.